A selection of T cell receptor beta chains follows, all from one sample in a study of beta chain features in type 1 diabetes. Produced via immunoSEQ multiplex PCR; TCRdb's table is partial and in-frame only. The profile covers roughly 180,000 clones, with about an eighth appearing a single time and 0.62% taken by the ten largest. Sequences were obtained from central memory CD4+ T cells from blood. Every receptor here comes from a woman in her late teens or twenties in good health. Each CDR3 is given with its conserved first and last residue. Each record gives: clone size, D gene, V gene, J gene, CDR3 DNA, CDR3 protein. A D gene is named only where the DNA matches it firmly. Where a row states a size, it is once, few, many or the class of an expanded clone; other rows omit it.

clone_size: few; d_call: .; v_call: TRBV14; j_call: TRBJ1-1; cdr3_nt: TGTGCCAGCAGCCAAGGTGAAGTCGGAGCTTTCTTT; cdr3_aa: CASSQGEVGAFF
clone_size: .; d_call: .; v_call: TRBV6-1; j_call: TRBJ2-7; cdr3_nt: TGTGCCAGCGTAAACGGGTGGAGCTCCTACGAGCAGTACTTC; cdr3_aa: CASVNGWSSYEQYF
clone_size: few; d_call: TRBD2; v_call: TRBV5-1; j_call: TRBJ2-1; cdr3_nt: TGCGCCAGCAGCTTGATGAGCGGGAGCTCCTACAATGAGCAGTTCTTC; cdr3_aa: CASSLMSGSSYNEQFF
clone_size: .; d_call: TRBD1; v_call: TRBV7-9; j_call: TRBJ1-2; cdr3_nt: TGTGCCAGCAGCGGGGACAGGGCCTACTATGGCTACACCTTC; cdr3_aa: CASSGDRAYYGYTF
clone_size: .; d_call: .; v_call: TRBV19; j_call: TRBJ2-5; cdr3_nt: TGTGCCAGCGCAGGCCAAGAGACCCAGTACTTC; cdr3_aa: CASAGQETQYF
clone_size: .; d_call: TRBD1; v_call: TRBV6-5; j_call: TRBJ2-2; cdr3_nt: TGTGCCAGCGGGACAGGGAATCCCGGGGAGCTGTTTTTT; cdr3_aa: CASGTGNPGELFF
clone_size: .; d_call: .; v_call: TRBV5-1; j_call: TRBJ2-3; cdr3_nt: TGCGCCAGCATAAAGGGGTCCGCTACAGATACGCAGTATTTT; cdr3_aa: CASIKGSATDTQYF
clone_size: .; d_call: .; v_call: TRBV6-5; j_call: TRBJ1-5; cdr3_nt: TGTGCCAGCAGTAGTGCCAGGAATAATCAGCCCCAGCATTTT; cdr3_aa: CASSSARNNQPQHF
clone_size: few; d_call: TRBD1; v_call: TRBV4-2; j_call: TRBJ2-1; cdr3_nt: TGTGCCAGCAGCCAGGGACAGGGGGCGTACAATGAGCAGTTCTTC; cdr3_aa: CASSQGQGAYNEQFF
clone_size: .; d_call: .; v_call: TRBV29-1; j_call: TRBJ1-1; cdr3_nt: TGCAGCGTTCATAAGACAGGGAACACTGAAGCTTTCTTT; cdr3_aa: CSVHKTGNTEAFF
clone_size: many; d_call: TRBD1; v_call: TRBV28; j_call: TRBJ1-2; cdr3_nt: TGTGCCAGCAGTTTACGCAGGGGGCGGGAAGGCTACACCTTC; cdr3_aa: CASSLRRGREGYTF
clone_size: .; d_call: TRBD2; v_call: TRBV11-2; j_call: TRBJ2-1; cdr3_nt: TGTGCCAGCGGCCCTGGCGGGGGGCGGGACTACAATGAGCAGTTCTTC; cdr3_aa: CASGPGGGRDYNEQFF
clone_size: .; d_call: .; v_call: TRBV28; j_call: TRBJ1-5; cdr3_nt: TGTGCCAGCAGTTCAGGACAGCTAAAGGAGTCCCAGCATTTT; cdr3_aa: CASSSGQLKESQHF
clone_size: .; d_call: .; v_call: TRBV4-1; j_call: TRBJ2-4; cdr3_nt: TGCGCCAGCAGCCAATTACGCTCGTTAGAGTTAGCCAAAAACATTCAGTACTTC; cdr3_aa: CASSQLRSLELAKNIQYF
clone_size: few; d_call: .; v_call: TRBV7-2; j_call: TRBJ2-7; cdr3_nt: TGTGCCAGCAGTCATAGGGCCGGCCAGGGGAGCAACGAGCAGTACTTC; cdr3_aa: CASSHRAGQGSNEQYF
clone_size: .; d_call: TRBD1; v_call: TRBV29-1; j_call: TRBJ2-1; cdr3_nt: TGCAGCGTTCGGACAGGGAGGTCCAATGAGCAGTTCTTC; cdr3_aa: CSVRTGRSNEQFF